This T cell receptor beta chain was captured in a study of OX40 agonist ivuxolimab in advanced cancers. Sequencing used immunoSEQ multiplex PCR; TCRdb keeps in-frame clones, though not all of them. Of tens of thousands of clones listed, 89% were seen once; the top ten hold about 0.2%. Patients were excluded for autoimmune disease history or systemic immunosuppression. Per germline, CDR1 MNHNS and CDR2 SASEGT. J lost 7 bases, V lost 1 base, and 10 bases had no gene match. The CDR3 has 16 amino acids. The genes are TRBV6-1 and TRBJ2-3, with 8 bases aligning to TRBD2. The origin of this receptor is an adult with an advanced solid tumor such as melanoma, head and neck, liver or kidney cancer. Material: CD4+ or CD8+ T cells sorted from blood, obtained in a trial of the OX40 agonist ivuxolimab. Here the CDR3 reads CASSEGSGKSRNTQYF. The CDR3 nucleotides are TGTGCCAGCAGTGAAGGTAGCGGGAAGTCTCGGAATACGCAGTATTTT.